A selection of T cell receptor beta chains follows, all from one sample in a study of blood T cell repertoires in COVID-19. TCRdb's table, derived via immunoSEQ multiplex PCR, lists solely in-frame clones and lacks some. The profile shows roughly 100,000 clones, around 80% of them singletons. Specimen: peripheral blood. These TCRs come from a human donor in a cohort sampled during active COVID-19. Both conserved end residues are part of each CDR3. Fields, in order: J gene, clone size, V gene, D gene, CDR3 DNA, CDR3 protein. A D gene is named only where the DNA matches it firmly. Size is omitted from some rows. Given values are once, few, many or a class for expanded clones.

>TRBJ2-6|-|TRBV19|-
TGTGCCAGTAGTAATACAGGGAATCCTTCTGGGGCCAACGTCCTGACTTTC
CASSNTGNPSGANVLTF
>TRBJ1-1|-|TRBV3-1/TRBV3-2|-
TGTGCCAGCAGCGCACAGGTGAACACTGAAGCTTTCTTT
CASSAQVNTEAFF
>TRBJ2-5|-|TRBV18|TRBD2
TGTGCCAGCTCACCACTAGCGGGAGAGACCCAGTACTTC
CASSPLAGETQYF
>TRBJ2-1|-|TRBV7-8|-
TGTGCCAGCAGCCCCTCCCGACATAGGTACAATGAGCAGTTCTTC
CASSPSRHRYNEQFF
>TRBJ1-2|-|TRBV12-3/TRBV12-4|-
TGTGCCAGCAGTTTAGGGGGGCATGGCTACACCTTC
CASSLGGHGYTF
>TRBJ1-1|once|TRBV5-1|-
TGCGCCAGCAGCTTGGGGGACATATCGAACACTGAAGCTTTCTTT
CASSLGDISNTEAFF
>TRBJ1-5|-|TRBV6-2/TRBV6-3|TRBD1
TGTGCCAGCAGTCATCCCGGGACAGGGAATCAGCCCCAGCATTTT
CASSHPGTGNQPQHF
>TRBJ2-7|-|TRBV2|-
TGTGCCAGCGGGACTGACTCCTACGAGCAGTACTTC
CASGTDSYEQYF
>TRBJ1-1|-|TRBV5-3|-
TGTGCAGTATTCTTTAGAACTGAAGCTTTCTTT
CAVFFRTEAFF
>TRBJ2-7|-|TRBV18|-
TGTGCCAGCTCACCAAACCGGGTCGCCTTTGGCCTCTACGAGCAGTACTTC
CASSPNRVAFGLYEQYF
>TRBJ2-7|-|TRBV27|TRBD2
TGTGCCAGCAGCCCCGTCGGCGGGAGAAACTTTGCCGAGCAGTACTTC
CASSPVGGRNFAEQYF
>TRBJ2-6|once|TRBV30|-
TGTGCCTGGAGTGTACGGGGCTCTGGGGCCAACGTCCTGACTTTC
CAWSVRGSGANVLTF
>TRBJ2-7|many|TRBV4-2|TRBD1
TGTGCCAGCAGCCAAGAAGGGGCAGGGGGTTACGAGCAGTACTTC
CASSQEGAGGYEQYF
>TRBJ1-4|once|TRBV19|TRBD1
TGTGCCAGTAGTCCACTCCCTGGACAGGGAAAGGAACTGTTTTTT
CASSPLPGQGKELFF
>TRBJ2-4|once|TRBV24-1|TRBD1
TGTGCCACCAGTGATTCGACAGGGAGCGCCAAAAACATTCAGTACTTC
CATSDSTGSAKNIQYF
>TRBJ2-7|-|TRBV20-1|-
TGCAGTGGGGAGAGCTCCTACGAGCAGTACTTC
CSGESSYEQYF
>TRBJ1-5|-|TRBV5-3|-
TGTGCCAGAGCAGACTATAGCAATCAGCCCCAGCATTTT
CARADYSNQPQHF
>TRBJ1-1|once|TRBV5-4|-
TGTGCCAGCAGCTTGGATTGGCATGAAGCTTTCTTT
CASSLDWHEAFF
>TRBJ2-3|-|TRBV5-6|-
TGTGCCAGCAGCCCAGGGGTGGTAGATACGCAGTATTTT
CASSPGVVDTQYF
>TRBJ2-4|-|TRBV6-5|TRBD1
TGTGCCAGCAGGTCCGAGGGGGCTGACATTCAGTACTTC
CASRSEGADIQYF
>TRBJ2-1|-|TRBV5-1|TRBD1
TGCGCCAGCAGCAACGACAGGGGGTCGTTCTTC
CASSNDRGSFF
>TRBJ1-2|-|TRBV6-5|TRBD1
TGTGCCAGCAGTTGGGACAGGGGGAGCGGCTACACCTTC
CASSWDRGSGYTF
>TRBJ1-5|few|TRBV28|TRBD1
TGTGCCAGCGGCAAACTACAGGGGAATCAGCCCCAGCATTTT
CASGKLQGNQPQHF
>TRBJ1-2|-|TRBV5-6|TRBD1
TGTGCCAGCAGCTTGTTTGGACAGGGAGGCGGCTACACCTTC
CASSLFGQGGGYTF
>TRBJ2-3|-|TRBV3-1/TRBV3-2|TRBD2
TGTGCCAGCAGCCAAGATCCCAGCGGGAGAGGAGATACGCAGTATTTT
CASSQDPSGRGDTQYF
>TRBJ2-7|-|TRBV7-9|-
TGTGCCAGCAGCTCCAAAATCTACGAGCAGTACTTC
CASSSKIYEQYF
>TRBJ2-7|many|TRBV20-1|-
TGCAGTGCGAGGTCGGGGTTCGAGCAGTACTTC
CSARSGFEQYF
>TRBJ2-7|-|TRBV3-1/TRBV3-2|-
TGTGCCAGCAGCCAAGGGCACAACTACGAGCAGTACTTC
CASSQGHNYEQYF
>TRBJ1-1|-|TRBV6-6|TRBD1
TGTGCCAGCACCGATACCGGGACAGGGGTTAATGAAGCTTTCTTT
CASTDTGTGVNEAFF
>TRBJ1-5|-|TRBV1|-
TGCACCAGCAGCCATACTACGGGTGGTTTCGGGCCCCAGCATTTT
CTSSHTTGGFGPQHF
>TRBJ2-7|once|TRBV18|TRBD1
TGTGCCAGCTCACCCCTAGACAGGGTGAGCTCCTACGAGCAGTACTTC
CASSPLDRVSSYEQYF
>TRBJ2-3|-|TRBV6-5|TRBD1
TGTGCCAGCAGAAGGGGACAGGCTAGCACAGATACGCAGTATTTT
CASRRGQASTDTQYF
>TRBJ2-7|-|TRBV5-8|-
TGTGCCAGCAGCATCGGACTCCCCCCCTACGAGCAGTACTTC
CASSIGLPPYEQYF
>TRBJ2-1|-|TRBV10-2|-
TGCGCCAGCACAGGGCTAGTCCTAAATGAGCAGTTCTTC
CASTGLVLNEQFF
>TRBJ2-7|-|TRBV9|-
TGTGCCAGCAGCGCATGGGACTTTTCCTACGAGCAGTACTTC
CASSAWDFSYEQYF
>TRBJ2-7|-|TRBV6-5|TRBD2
TGTGCCAGCAGTTCTAGCGGGGGGACCTACGAGCAGTACTTC
CASSSSGGTYEQYF
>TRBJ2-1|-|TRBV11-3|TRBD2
TGTGCCAGCAGTTTCTCAAGGACTAGGGATTCATCTGAGCAGTTCTTC
CASSFSRTRDSSEQFF